A selection of T cell receptor beta chains follows, all from one sample in a study of cytomegalovirus exposure and HLA in healthy donors. Sequencing used immunoSEQ multiplex PCR; TCRdb keeps in-frame clones, though not all of them. The sample carries under 150,000 clones, 65% to 85% recorded once. Material: PBMCs. These receptor sequences come from a young woman in good health and CMV-seronegative. CDR3s include the opening cysteine and the closing phenylalanine or tryptophan. The D gene is left open where the match is weak. Not all rows give a size; the values are once, few, many and, for expanded clones, a class.

D,J,size,V,CDR3,DNA
-,TRBJ1-1,-,TRBV5-1,CASSLTGREDTEAFF,TGCGCCAGCAGCTTGACAGGGCGGGAGGACACTGAAGCTTTCTTT
TRBD2,TRBJ2-2,-,TRBV2,CASQLAGGVGELFF,TGTGCCAGCCAACTAGCGGGAGGGGTCGGGGAGCTGTTTTTT
-,TRBJ2-1,-,TRBV2,CASRRENFSNEQFF,TGTGCCAGCAGGAGGGAGAACTTTAGCAATGAGCAGTTCTTC
-,TRBJ1-1,-,TRBV7-9,CASNSLSTEAFF,TGTGCCAGCAACTCGTTGAGCACTGAAGCTTTCTTT
TRBD2,TRBJ2-1,few,TRBV30,CAWSEREYNEQFF,TGTGCCTGGAGTGAGCGGGAGTACAATGAGCAGTTCTTC
-,TRBJ1-4,-,TRBV6-1,CASREIPGGSNEKLFF,TGTGCCAGCAGGGAAATTCCAGGAGGTTCTAATGAAAAACTGTTTTTT
TRBD1,TRBJ2-2,-,TRBV4-2,CASSQDLEGAGTGELFF,TGTGCCAGCAGCCAAGATCTTGAGGGGGCTGGCACCGGGGAGCTGTTTTTT
-,TRBJ1-1,-,TRBV27,CASSSPRETNTEAFF,TGTGCCAGCAGTTCCCCTAGGGAGACGAACACTGAAGCTTTCTTT
TRBD2,TRBJ2-2,few,TRBV30,CAWSWAGVYTGELFF,TGTGCCTGGAGTTGGGCGGGAGTGTATACCGGGGAGCTGTTTTTT
TRBD2,TRBJ2-7,few,TRBV29-1,CSVAGTGRTSGRSYEQYF,TGCAGCGTAGCCGGGACAGGGAGGACTAGCGGGAGGTCCTACGAGCAGTACTTC
-,TRBJ2-4,-,TRBV19,CASSLAGAPVGIQYF,TGTGCCAGTAGTTTGGCGGGCGCCCCTGTGGGCATTCAGTACTTC
-,TRBJ1-1,-,TRBV10-1,CASSDFRRGVGNTEAFF,TGCGCCAGCAGTGACTTTCGGAGAGGAGTGGGGAACACTGAAGCTTTCTTT
-,TRBJ1-1,-,TRBV6-5,CASSYWGGRYTEAFF,TGTGCCAGCAGTTACTGGGGGGGGAGGTACACTGAAGCTTTCTTT
-,TRBJ2-5,-,TRBV5-6,CASSPGRGASETQYF,TGTGCCAGCAGCCCGGGCCGGGGGGCGTCTGAGACCCAGTACTTC
TRBD1,TRBJ1-1,-,TRBV4-1,CASSQEGQGGTEAFF,TGCGCCAGCAGCCAAGAAGGGCAGGGGGGAACTGAAGCTTTCTTT
-,TRBJ2-1,-,TRBV6-5,CASSDRPSYNEQFF,TGTGCCAGCAGTGACAGACCCTCCTACAATGAGCAGTTCTTC
TRBD1,TRBJ2-7,few,TRBV6-1,CASSDLGQGKGEQYF,TGTGCCAGCAGTGACCTGGGACAGGGTAAGGGCGAGCAGTACTTC
TRBD1,TRBJ2-1,-,TRBV29-1,CSVEGDSYNEQFF,TGCAGCGTTGAAGGGGACAGCTACAATGAGCAGTTCTTC
TRBD1,TRBJ1-4,-,TRBV5-1,CASSLEGTDYEKLFF,TGCGCCAGCAGCTTGGAAGGGACAGATTATGAAAAACTGTTTTTT
TRBD2,TRBJ2-1,-,TRBV9,CASSVGDFRAGGFNEQFF,TGTGCCAGCAGCGTAGGGGACTTCCGAGCGGGAGGGTTCAATGAGCAGTTCTTC
TRBD1,TRBJ1-2,-,TRBV30,CAWTRDSASNYGYTF,TGTGCCTGGACTAGGGACAGCGCATCTAACTATGGCTACACCTTC
TRBD2,TRBJ2-1,-,TRBV29-1,CSVGKKLVWEGNEQFF,TGCAGCGTTGGCAAGAAGTTGGTATGGGAGGGCAATGAGCAGTTCTTC
-,TRBJ1-2,-,TRBV6-1,CASSVVTAVNVGGGYTF,TGTGCCAGCAGTGTTGTTACAGCCGTCAACGTCGGGGGGGGCTACACCTTC
TRBD1,TRBJ2-1,once,TRBV23-1,CASSHQSRTDRVRTYNEQFF,TGCGCCAGCAGTCATCAAAGTCGAACCGACAGGGTGAGGACCTACAATGAGCAGTTCTTC
TRBD1,TRBJ2-7,-,TRBV9,CASSEGTGGFDEQYF,TGTGCCAGCAGCGAGGGGACAGGGGGCTTCGACGAGCAGTACTTC
TRBD2,TRBJ2-1,-,TRBV25-1,CASSVWTSGRNEQFF,TGTGCCAGCAGTGTATGGACTAGCGGTCGAAATGAGCAGTTCTTC
TRBD1,TRBJ2-7,few,TRBV29-1,CSVESLQGEEQYF,TGCAGCGTCGAATCCCTACAGGGGGAGGAGCAGTACTTC
-,TRBJ1-1,-,TRBV5-4,CASSTGRVTEAFF,TGTGCCAGCAGCACGGGGAGGGTCACTGAAGCTTTCTTT
TRBD1,TRBJ1-1,many,TRBV27,CASSPTRQGEAFF,TGTGCCAGCAGTCCGACCCGACAGGGAGAAGCTTTCTTT
TRBD2,TRBJ2-7,-,TRBV7-2,CASSLGGRDEQYF,TGTGCCAGCAGCTTGGGCGGGAGGGACGAGCAGTACTTC
-,TRBJ1-2,-,TRBV30,CAWSSPLGGHYGYTF,TGTGCCTGGAGTTCCCCTCTGGGGGGGCACTATGGCTACACCTTC
-,TRBJ2-1,-,TRBV6-4,CASPSNPGWEQFF,TGTGCCAGCCCTTCGAACCCGGGGTGGGAGCAGTTCTTC
-,TRBJ2-5,-,TRBV5-1,CASSFLPIRQAGAETQYF,TGCGCCAGCAGCTTCCTACCTATTAGACAGGCAGGTGCGGAGACCCAGTACTTC
-,TRBJ2-2,-,TRBV11-1,CASSLGTAGELFF,TGTGCCAGCAGCTTAGGTACAGCCGGGGAGCTGTTTTTT
TRBD2,TRBJ2-1,few,TRBV25-1,CASSDAGLELNEQFF,TGTGCCAGCAGTGACGCGGGACTAGAGTTGAATGAGCAGTTCTTC
TRBD1,TRBJ1-2,-,TRBV6-4,CASSGGHGYTF,TGTGCCAGCTCAGGGGGCCATGGCTACACCTTC
-,TRBJ1-1,-,TRBV6-5,CASSRTGTNTEAFF,TGTGCCAGCAGCCGTACAGGGACAAACACTGAAGCTTTCTTT
-,TRBJ2-7,-,TRBV7-6,CASSSTEEQYF,TGTGCCAGCAGCTCTACAGAGGAGCAGTACTTC
TRBD2,TRBJ2-1,-,TRBV25-1,CASSEPLTSGNHNEQFF,TGTGCCAGCAGTGAACCCTTGACTAGCGGGAACCACAATGAGCAGTTCTTC
-,TRBJ2-1,-,TRBV30,CAWSSRRGEQFF,TGTGCCTGGAGTAGCCGGCGCGGAGAGCAGTTCTTC
-,TRBJ2-7,-,TRBV7-2,CASSLTRGEQYF,TGTGCCAGCAGCTTAACCCGCGGCGAGCAGTACTTC
TRBD1,TRBJ2-2,few,TRBV6-5,CASSPDRAGTGELFF,TGTGCCAGCAGCCCCGACAGGGCAGGCACCGGGGAGCTGTTTTTT